One and the same sample provided the 2 T cell receptor beta chains below, sequenced in a study of patients and donors after allogeneic stem cell transplantation. TCRdb re-derived calls from the RT-PCR reads in MiXCR, one entry per CDR3 protein. This sample yields a few hundred thousand distinct CDR3 sequences, of which more than 35% are seen a single time; more than 9% belongs to the top ten. Sequenced: blood, either unsorted or a sorted T cell fraction (not recorded which). Source of these receptors: a human donor who was either an allogeneic HSCT recipient or a stem cell or donor lymphocyte infusion donor (not recorded which). It is not recorded whose cells these are; they may come from a transplant donor.

In this sample, this clonotype turned up a few times. J is TRBJ1-1 and V is TRBV9, with a tentative D call TRBD1 (5 bases). V lost 0 bases and J 4 bases, leaving 13 bases between the germline ends. CDR3 length: 15 amino acids. The germline V gene encodes CDR1 SGDLS and CDR2 YYNGEE. CDR3 in DNA: TGTGCCAGCAGCGTAGATTTAGTGGGGGGCACTGAAGCTTTCTTT. Amino acids: CASSVDLVGGTEAFF.

In its sample, this clonotype was seen once. The chain carries TRBV20-1 and TRBJ2-7; D unclear. V was cut by 0 bases and J by 3 bases, with 12 bases left in between. CDR3 length: 14 amino acids. Germline loops: CDR1 DFQATT, CDR2 SNEGSKA (reference sequence). CDR3 in amino acids: CSARDRRSDYEQYF. Written as DNA, the CDR3 is TGCAGTGCTAGAGATAGACGGTCGGACTACGAGCAGTACTTC.